At least ten counts were recorded for the clone carrying this TCR beta chain. This sample stems from a study of T cells in Graves' hyperthyroidism and ophthalmopathy. Amplification of TCR beta CDR3 regions was performed using RNA transcripts as template. A set of HTBI primers served as the primers for a first-round RT-PCR of the TCR CDR3. Using its own MiXCR run on the multiplex PCR reads, TCRdb lists one record per CDR3 protein. Counted here are approximately 590,000 distinct CDR3 sequences, less than 20% occurring once; the ten biggest clones make up less than 9.5%. Trimming removed 5 bases from V and 4 bases from J; junction bases left unmatched: 7. Germline values: CDR1 SGHVS, CDR2 FNYEAQ. The CDR3 is 15 amino acids.

The gene calls are TRBV7-6 and TRBJ2-7; 11 positions agree with TRBD2. Sequenced sample: blood. This sequence originates from a woman aged 25 to 39 with Graves' hyperthyroidism. This CDR3 reads CASSVQGLAEYEQYF. DNA for the CDR3: TGTGCCAGCAGCGTACAGGGACTAGCGGAGTACGAGCAGTACTTC.